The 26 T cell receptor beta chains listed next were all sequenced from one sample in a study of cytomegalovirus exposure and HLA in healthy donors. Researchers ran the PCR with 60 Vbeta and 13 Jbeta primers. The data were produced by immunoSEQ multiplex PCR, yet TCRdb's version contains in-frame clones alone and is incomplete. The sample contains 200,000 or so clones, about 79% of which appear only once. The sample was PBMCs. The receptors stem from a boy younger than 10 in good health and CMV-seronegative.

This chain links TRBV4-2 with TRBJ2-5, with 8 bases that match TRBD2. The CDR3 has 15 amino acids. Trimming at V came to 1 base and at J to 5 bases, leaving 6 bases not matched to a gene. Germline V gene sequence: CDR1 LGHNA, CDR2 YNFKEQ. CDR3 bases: TGTGCCAGCAGCCAAGGCGGGGGGCCAGGGGAGACCCAGTACTTC. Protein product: CASSQGGGPGETQYF.

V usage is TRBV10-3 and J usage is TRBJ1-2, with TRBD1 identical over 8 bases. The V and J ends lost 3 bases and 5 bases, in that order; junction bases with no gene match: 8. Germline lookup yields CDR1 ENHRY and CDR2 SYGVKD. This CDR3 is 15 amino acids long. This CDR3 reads CAISDSDRGVYGYTF. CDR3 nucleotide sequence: TGTGCCATCAGTGATTCCGACAGGGGAGTATATGGCTACACCTTC.

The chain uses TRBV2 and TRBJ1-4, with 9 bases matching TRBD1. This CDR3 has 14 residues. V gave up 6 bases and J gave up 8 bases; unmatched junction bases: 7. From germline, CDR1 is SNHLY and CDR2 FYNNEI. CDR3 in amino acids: CASSRDREKEKLFF. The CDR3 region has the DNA TGTGCCAGCAGCCGGGACAGGGAAAAGGAAAAACTGTTTTTT.

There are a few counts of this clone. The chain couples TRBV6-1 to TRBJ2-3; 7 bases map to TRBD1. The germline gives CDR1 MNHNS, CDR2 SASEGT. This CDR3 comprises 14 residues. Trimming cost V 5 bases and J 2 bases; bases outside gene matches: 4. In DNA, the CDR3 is TGTGCCAGCAGTACAGGGGACGACACAGATACGCAGTATTTT. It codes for CASSTGDDTDTQYF.

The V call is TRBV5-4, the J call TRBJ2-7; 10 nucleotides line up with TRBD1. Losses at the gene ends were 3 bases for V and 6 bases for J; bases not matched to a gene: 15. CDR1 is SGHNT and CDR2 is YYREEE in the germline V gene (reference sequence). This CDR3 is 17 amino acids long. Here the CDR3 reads CASSSSITGQGVGEQYF. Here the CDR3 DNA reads TGTGCCAGCAGCTCGTCAATTACAGGACAGGGGGTTGGCGAGCAGTACTTC.

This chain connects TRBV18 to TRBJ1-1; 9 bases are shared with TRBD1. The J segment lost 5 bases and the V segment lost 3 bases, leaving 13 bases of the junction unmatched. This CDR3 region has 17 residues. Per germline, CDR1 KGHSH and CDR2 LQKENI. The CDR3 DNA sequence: TGTGCCAGCTCACCGAACGAACAGGGGGCGCTGGGAACTGAAGCTTTCTTT. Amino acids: CASSPNEQGALGTEAFF.

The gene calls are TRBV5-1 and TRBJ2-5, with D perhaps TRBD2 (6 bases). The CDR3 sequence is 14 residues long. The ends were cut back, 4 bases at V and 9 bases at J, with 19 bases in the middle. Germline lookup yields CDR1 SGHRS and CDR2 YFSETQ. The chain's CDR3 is CASSQGLLGRSQYF. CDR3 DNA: TGCGCCAGCAGCCAAGGACTACTTGGAAGATCCCAGTACTTC.

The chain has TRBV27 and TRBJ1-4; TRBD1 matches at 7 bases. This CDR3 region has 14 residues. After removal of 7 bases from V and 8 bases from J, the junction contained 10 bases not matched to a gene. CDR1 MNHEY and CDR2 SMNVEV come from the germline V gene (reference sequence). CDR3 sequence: CASKDRNVGEKLFF. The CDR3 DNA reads TGTGCCAGCAAGGACAGGAACGTGGGGGAAAAACTGTTTTTT.

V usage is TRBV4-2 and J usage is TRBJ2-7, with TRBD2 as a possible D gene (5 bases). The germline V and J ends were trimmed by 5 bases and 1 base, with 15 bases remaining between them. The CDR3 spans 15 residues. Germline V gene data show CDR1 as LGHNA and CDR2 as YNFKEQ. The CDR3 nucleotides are TGTGCCAGCAGCTCAATGGCGAGGGAATCCTACGAGCAGTACTTC. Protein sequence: CASSSMARESYEQYF.

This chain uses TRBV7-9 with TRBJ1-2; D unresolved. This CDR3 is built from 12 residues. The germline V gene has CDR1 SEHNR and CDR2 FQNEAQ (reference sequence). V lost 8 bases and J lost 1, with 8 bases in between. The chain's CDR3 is CASRGINYGYTF. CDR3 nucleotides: TGTGCCAGCCGGGGAATTAACTATGGCTACACCTTC. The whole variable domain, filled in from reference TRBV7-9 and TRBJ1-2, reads DTGVSQNPRHKITKRGQNVTFRCDPISEHNRLYWYRQTLGQGPEFLTYFQNEAQLEKSRLLSDRFSAERPKGSFSTLEIQRTEQGDSAMYLCASRGINYGYTFGSGTRLTVV.

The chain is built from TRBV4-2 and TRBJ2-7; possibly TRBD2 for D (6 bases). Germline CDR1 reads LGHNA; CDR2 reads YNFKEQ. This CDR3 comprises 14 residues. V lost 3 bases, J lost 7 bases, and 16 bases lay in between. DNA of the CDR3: TGTGCCAGCAGCCACAGACCCATTGGGGGGGAGCAGTACTTC. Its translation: CASSHRPIGGEQYF.

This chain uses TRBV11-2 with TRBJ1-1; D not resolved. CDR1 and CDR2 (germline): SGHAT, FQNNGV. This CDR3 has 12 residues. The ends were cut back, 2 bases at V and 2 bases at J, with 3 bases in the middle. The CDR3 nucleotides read TGTGCCAGCAGCTTAAGCAACACTGAAGCTTTCTTT. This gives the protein CASSLSNTEAFF.

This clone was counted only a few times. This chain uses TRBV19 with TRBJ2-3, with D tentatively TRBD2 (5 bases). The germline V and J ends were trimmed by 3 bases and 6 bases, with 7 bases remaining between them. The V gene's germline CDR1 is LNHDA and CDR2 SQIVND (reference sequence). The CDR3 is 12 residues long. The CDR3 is CASSITRDTQYF. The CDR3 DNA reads TGTGCCAGTAGTATTACTAGGGATACGCAGTATTTT.

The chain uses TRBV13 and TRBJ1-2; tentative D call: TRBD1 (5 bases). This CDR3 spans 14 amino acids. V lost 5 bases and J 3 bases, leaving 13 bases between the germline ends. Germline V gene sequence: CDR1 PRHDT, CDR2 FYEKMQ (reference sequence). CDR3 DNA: TGTGCCAGCAGCCACGGCCAGGGTGACTATGGCTACACCTTC. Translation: CASSHGQGDYGYTF. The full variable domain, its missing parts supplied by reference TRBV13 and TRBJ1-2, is AAGVIQSPRHLIKEKRETATLKCYPIPRHDTVYWYQQGPGQDPQFLISFYEKMQSDKGSIPDRFSAQQFSDYHSELNMSSLELGDSALYFCASSHGQGDYGYTFGSGTRLTVV.

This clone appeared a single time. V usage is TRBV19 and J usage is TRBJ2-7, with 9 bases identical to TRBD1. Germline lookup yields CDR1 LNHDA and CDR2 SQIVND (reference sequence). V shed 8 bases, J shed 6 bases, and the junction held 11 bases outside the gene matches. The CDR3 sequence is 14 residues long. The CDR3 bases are TGTGCCAGTGCTCGGACAGGGGTGATAGGCGAGCAGTACTTC. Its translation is CASARTGVIGEQYF.

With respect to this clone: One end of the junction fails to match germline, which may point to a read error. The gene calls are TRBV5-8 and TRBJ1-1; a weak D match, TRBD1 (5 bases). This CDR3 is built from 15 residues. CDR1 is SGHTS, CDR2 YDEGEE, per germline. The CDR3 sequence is CASRITGRGNTEAFF. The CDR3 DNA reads TGTGCCAGCAGAATCACGGGACGGGGGAACACCGAAGCTTTCTTT.

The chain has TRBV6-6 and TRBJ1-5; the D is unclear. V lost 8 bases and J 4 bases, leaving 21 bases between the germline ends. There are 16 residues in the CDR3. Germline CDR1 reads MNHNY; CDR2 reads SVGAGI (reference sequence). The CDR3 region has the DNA TGTGCCAGCGACTACCTAGTGGAGGGCGGAAATCAGCCCCAGCATTTT. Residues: CASDYLVEGGNQPQHF.

The chain's CDR3 is CASSSSELSYEQYF. As DNA, the CDR3 is TGTGCCAGCAGCTCATCGGAGCTCTCCTACGAGCAGTACTTC. The J gene is TRBJ2-7, the V gene TRBV11-3; D is unresolved. This CDR3 has 14 residues. Germline-derived CDR1 and CDR2 are SGHNT and YENEEA. Trimming left V 4 bases short and J 0 bases short, with 10 bases between.

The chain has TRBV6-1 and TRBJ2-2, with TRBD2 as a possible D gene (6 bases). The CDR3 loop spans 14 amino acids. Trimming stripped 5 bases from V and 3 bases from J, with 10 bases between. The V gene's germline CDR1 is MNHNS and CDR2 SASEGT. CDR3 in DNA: TGTGCCAGCAGTCGCGGGAAACACACCGGGGAGCTGTTTTTT. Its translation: CASSRGKHTGELFF.

The CDR3 sequence: CASRGQGTDTQYF. Here the CDR3 DNA reads TGTGCCAGCAGGGGGCAGGGCACAGATACGCAGTATTTT. V gene TRBV7-2 combines with J gene TRBJ2-3; D perhaps matches TRBD1 (5 bases). Trimming shortened V by 6 bases and J by 1 base, and 8 bases separated the two germline ends. The CDR3 extends over 13 amino acids. CDR1 is SGHTA, CDR2 FQGNSA, per germline.

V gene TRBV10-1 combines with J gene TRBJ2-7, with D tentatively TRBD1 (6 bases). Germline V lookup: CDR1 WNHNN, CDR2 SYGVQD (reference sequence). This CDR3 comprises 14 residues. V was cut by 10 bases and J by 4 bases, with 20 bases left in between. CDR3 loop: CAKDHRVPFYEQYF. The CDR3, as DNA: TGCGCCAAAGACCACAGGGTCCCTTTTTACGAGCAGTACTTC.

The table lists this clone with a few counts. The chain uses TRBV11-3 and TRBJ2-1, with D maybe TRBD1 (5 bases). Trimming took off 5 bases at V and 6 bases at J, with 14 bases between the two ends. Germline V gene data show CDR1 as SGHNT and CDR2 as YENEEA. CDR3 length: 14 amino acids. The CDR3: CASSPQGPPNEQFF. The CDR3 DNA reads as TGTGCCAGCAGCCCTCAGGGCCCACCCAATGAGCAGTTCTTC. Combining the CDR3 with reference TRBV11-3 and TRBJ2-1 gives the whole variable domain EAGVVQSPRYKIIEKKQPVAFWCNPISGHNTLYWYLQNLGQGPELLIRYENEEAVDDSQLPKDRFSAERLKGVDSTLKIQPAELGDSAVYLCASSPQGPPNEQFFGPGTRLTVL.

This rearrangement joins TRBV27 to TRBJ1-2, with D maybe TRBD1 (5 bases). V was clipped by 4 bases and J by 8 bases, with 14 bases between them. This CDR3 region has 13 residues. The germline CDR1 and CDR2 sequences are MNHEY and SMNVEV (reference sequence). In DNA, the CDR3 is TGTGCCAGCAGTTCCAGGGTTCTGCAGGGCTACACCTTC. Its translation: CASSSRVLQGYTF.

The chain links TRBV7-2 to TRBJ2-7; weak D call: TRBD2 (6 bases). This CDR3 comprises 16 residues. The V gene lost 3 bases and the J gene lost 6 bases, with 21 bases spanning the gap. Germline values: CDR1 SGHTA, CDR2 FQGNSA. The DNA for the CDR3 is TGTGCCAGCAGCTTGAGGACCGCAGGGACTTTACGCGAGCAGTACTTC. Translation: CASSLRTAGTLREQYF. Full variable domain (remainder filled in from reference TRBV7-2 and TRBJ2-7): GAGVSQSPSNKVTEKGKDVELRCDPISGHTALYWYRQSLGQGLEFLIYFQGNSAPDKSGLPSDRFSAERTGGSVSTLTIQRTQQEDSAVYLCASSLRTAGTLREQYFGPGTRLTVT.

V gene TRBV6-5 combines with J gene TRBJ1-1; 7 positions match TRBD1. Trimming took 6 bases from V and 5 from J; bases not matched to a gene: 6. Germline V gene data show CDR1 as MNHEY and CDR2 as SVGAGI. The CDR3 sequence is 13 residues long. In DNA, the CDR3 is TGTGCCAGCAGCCCCAGACAGGGAACTGAAGCTTTCTTT. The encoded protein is CASSPRQGTEAFF.

CDR3 sequence: CASSILGTSRSTDTQYF. CDR3 nucleotides: TGTGCCAGTAGTATATTAGGGACTAGCCGAAGCACAGATACGCAGTATTTT. The chain has TRBV19 and TRBJ2-3, with 9 bases fitting TRBD2. Looked up from germline, CDR1 is LNHDA and CDR2 is SQIVND (reference sequence). V was clipped by 2 bases and J by 0 bases; unmatched bases: 6. The CDR3 has 17 amino acids.